Below are 22 T cell receptor beta chains sequenced from a single sample in a study of T cells expressing NK-cell markers. From the 5' RACE reads, TCRdb lists one entry per CDR3 protein and no DNA. This table lists some 440,000 distinct CDR3 sequences. Sequenced sample: blood T cells: a sorted CD56 or NKG2C T cell subset, CD4+ or CD8+ T cells, or bulk PBMC T cells (not recorded which). Receptors originate from a woman aged 45-59 years in good health.

The rearrangement links TRBV10-1 to TRBJ2-1; no DNA is available, so the TRBD1 call from TCRdb remains unchecked. This CDR3 has 14 amino acids. The germline V gene has CDR1 WNHNN and CDR2 SYGVQD (reference sequence). The CDR3: CASSELRDVNEQFF.

This chain uses TRBV29-1 with TRBJ1-2; TCRdb outputs TRBD1, but without DNA this stays unchecked. CDR3 length equals 12 residues. Germline CDR1 is SQVTM and CDR2 is ANQGSEA. The CDR3 protein is CSVGGSAHGYTF.

This sequence joins TRBV20-1 and TRBJ2-2; TCRdb designates TRBD2, a call that cannot be tested without DNA. Germline lookup yields CDR1 DFQATT and CDR2 SNEGSKA (reference sequence). CDR3 length: 13 amino acids. CDR3 sequence: CSATPSDTGELFF.

The chain carries TRBV19 and TRBJ2-1; the D call of TRBD2 rests on TCRdb alone, since no DNA is present to check it. CDR1 and CDR2 (germline): LNHDA, SQIVND (reference sequence). The CDR3 runs to 20 residues. CDR3 amino acids: CASSMYGQGVPSGRGNEQFF. Drawing the rest from reference TRBV19 and TRBJ2-1, the complete variable domain is DGGITQSPKYLFRKEGQNVTLSCEQNLNHDAMYWYRQDPGQGLRLIYYSQIVNDFQKGDIAEGYSVSREKKESFPLTVTSAQKNPTAFYLCASSMYGQGVPSGRGNEQFFGPGTRLTVL.

This chain connects TRBV10-3 to TRBJ2-3; TCRdb lists TRBD2, though no DNA is available to test this call. Germline V gene data show CDR1 as ENHRY and CDR2 as SYGVKD. This CDR3 region has 15 residues. CDR3 amino acids: CAISEEIAGADTQYF.

The chain employs TRBV5-1 and TRBJ2-1; TCRdb indicates TRBD2, and absent DNA this call remains unverified. CDR1 is SGHRS and CDR2 is YFSETQ in the germline V gene. The CDR3 spans 18 residues. Here the CDR3 reads CASSLAPLGLAGGFEQFF.

The gene calls are TRBV7-6 and TRBJ2-7; TCRdb reports TRBD2, a call that lacks DNA to check it against. Per the germline V gene, CDR1 is SGHVS and CDR2 is FNYEAQ. The CDR3 runs to 14 residues. CDR3 protein: CASSLGGTRSEQYF.

V usage is TRBV15 and J usage is TRBJ1-5; TCRdb gives TRBD1 as the D gene, but with no DNA this cannot be confirmed. The CDR3 contains 14 residues. The germline gives CDR1 LNHNV, CDR2 YYDKDF (reference sequence). This CDR3 is CATSGGAGNQPQHF.

V usage is TRBV7-2 and J usage is TRBJ2-7. CDR1 SGHTA and CDR2 FQGNSA come from the germline V gene. The CDR3 spans 15 residues. This CDR3 reads CASSTHPLSSYEQYF.

V and J are TRBV7-9 and TRBJ1-2; the D call of TRBD1 rests on TCRdb alone, since no DNA is present to check it. The CDR3 contains 13 residues. Germline CDR1 is SEHNR and CDR2 is FQNEAQ (reference sequence). CDR3: CASSHQPTGGYTF.

The chain employs TRBV27 and TRBJ2-1; TCRdb picks TRBD2, but there is no DNA to check that call. Germline CDR1 reads MNHEY; CDR2 reads SMNVEV (reference sequence). CDR3 length: 14 amino acids. The CDR3 loop is CASRGRGGSNEQFF.

The chain recombines TRBV7-2 with TRBJ2-7; TCRdb reports TRBD1, a call that lacks DNA to check it against. This CDR3 contains 15 residues. The germline gives CDR1 SGHTA, CDR2 FQGNSA. Here the CDR3 reads CASSLVTGPPYEQYF.

The chain joins TRBV15 to TRBJ2-7; TCRdb picks TRBD2, but there is no DNA to check that call. Germline loops: CDR1 LNHNV, CDR2 YYDKDF (reference sequence). CDR3 size: 16 residues. The CDR3 is CATSRDRVAGGFEQYF.

This CDR3 is CASSRPPDTQYF. J is TRBJ2-3 and V is TRBV5-4; TCRdb selects TRBD1, and the lack of DNA leaves this call unchecked. This CDR3 spans 12 amino acids. Germline CDR1 reads SGHNT; CDR2 reads YYREEE (reference sequence). Supplemented by reference TRBV5-4 and TRBJ2-3, the full variable domain reads ETGVTQSPTHLIKTRGQQVTLRCSSQSGHNTVSWYQQALGQGPQFIFQYYREEENGRGNFPPRFSGLQFPNYSSELNVNALELDDSALYLCASSRPPDTQYFGPGTRLTVL.

The chain couples TRBV21-1 to TRBJ2-7; TCRdb's D call, TRBD1, is unchecked because there is no DNA. TRBV21-1 is designated a pseudogene. The CDR3 length is 14 residues. CDR3: CASSRQAPSYEQYF.

V and J are TRBV2 and TRBJ2-1; TCRdb selects TRBD2, and the lack of DNA leaves this call unchecked. Germline lookup yields CDR1 SNHLY and CDR2 FYNNEI. The CDR3 extends over 17 amino acids. The CDR3 sequence is CASRDGLAGNSYNEQFF.

The CDR3 here is CASSPRTGFGYNEQFF. V usage is TRBV18 and J usage is TRBJ2-1; TCRdb calls TRBD1, which cannot be checked without DNA. This CDR3 is 16 amino acids long. The V gene's germline CDR1 is KGHSH and CDR2 LQKENI.

CDR3: CSVGRDSDTQYF. The V and J genes are TRBV29-1 and TRBJ2-3; TCRdb calls TRBD2, which cannot be checked without DNA. Germline values: CDR1 SQVTM, CDR2 ANQGSEA. The CDR3 is made up of 12 amino acids.

The chain combines TRBV5-1 with TRBJ2-2. The CDR3 covers 16 residues. Germline CDR1 and CDR2: SGHRS and YFSETQ. This chain's CDR3 is CASNPRPDLNTGELFF.

The chain couples TRBV27 to TRBJ1-2. The CDR3 sequence is 15 residues long. Germline V gene sequence: CDR1 MNHEY, CDR2 SMNVEV (reference sequence). The chain's CDR3 is CASSSYDWLMSGYTF.

The chain couples TRBV6-5 to TRBJ2-7; absent DNA, TCRdb's TRBD1 call cannot be checked. Germline values: CDR1 MNHEY, CDR2 SVGAGI. The CDR3 loop spans 13 amino acids. CDR3 amino acids: CASSWGERGEQYF.

The rearrangement joins TRBV18 to TRBJ2-2. Germline-derived CDR1 and CDR2 are KGHSH and LQKENI. This CDR3 spans 14 amino acids. CDR3 protein: CASSPYQDTGELFF.